This is a list of T cell receptor beta chains from one sample in a study of cytomegalovirus exposure and HLA in healthy donors. The data were produced by immunoSEQ multiplex PCR, yet TCRdb's version contains in-frame clones alone and is incomplete. The table shows some 150,000 clones, with about four fifths occurring only once. Material for sequencing was PBMCs. The source is a woman aged 30 to 39 in good health and CMV-seropositive. Each CDR3 is given with its conserved first and last residue. D genes are given only for firm matches. Some rows mark clone size as missing; the rest say once, few, many or name a class of expanded clone.

>TRBD1|NA|TRBV27|12|TRBJ1-1
TGTGCCAGTGGACAGGCCCCCCTAAAACCCTTCTTT
CASGQAPLKPFF
>NA|few|TRBV6-1|15|TRBJ2-7
TGTGCCAGCAGTTCAGCAGGGGCAGGCTCCTACGAGCAGTACTTC
CASSSAGAGSYEQYF
>NA|once|TRBV7-8|13|TRBJ1-1
TGTGCCAGCAGCTTAGGAGGTTTCACTGAAGCTTTCTTT
CASSLGGFTEAFF
>NA|few|TRBV7-8|13|TRBJ1-1
TGTGCCAGCAGCTTACTATCCGTGGGGCTTACTTTCTTT
CASSLLSVGLTFF
>NA|NA|TRBV9|14|TRBJ1-2
TGTGCCAGCTCGGGGGGCAGGAAGGGCTATGGCTACACCTTC
CASSGGRKGYGYTF
>NA|few|TRBV5-4|15|TRBJ2-1
TGTGCCAGCAGCCCACTAAGATCGGCTTACAATGAGCAGTTCTTC
CASSPLRSAYNEQFF
>NA|NA|TRBV5-4|13|TRBJ1-1
TGTGCCAGCAGCTTGTATTTTAACACTGAAGCTTTCTTT
CASSLYFNTEAFF
>TRBD1|NA|TRBV5-1|14|TRBJ1-5
TGCGCCAGCAGCCCTGGGACAGGGAGTCAGCCCCAGCATTTT
CASSPGTGSQPQHF
>NA|few|TRBV7-2|13|TRBJ2-5
TGTGCCAGCAGCTTAGGGGCCCAAGAGACCCAGTACTTC
CASSLGAQETQYF
>TRBD2|NA|TRBV4-3|15|TRBJ2-5
TGCGCCAGCAGCCGAAGGGCTAGCGGGGTGGAGACCCAGTACTTC
CASSRRASGVETQYF
>TRBD1|NA|TRBV19|15|TRBJ1-2
TGTGCCAGTAGTCGCCCGACAGGGGTAAACTATGGCTACACCTTC
CASSRPTGVNYGYTF
>NA|NA|TRBV10-2|14|TRBJ2-7
TGCGCCAGCAGTAACCCGGGGTTCTGGTACGAGCAGTACTTC
CASSNPGFWYEQYF
>NA|NA|TRBV4-1|15|TRBJ1-5
TGCGCCAGCAGCCAAGAACCGGGGTACAATCAGCCCCAGCATTTT
CASSQEPGYNQPQHF
>TRBD2|NA|TRBV7-2|16|TRBJ2-2
TGTGCCAGCAGCCCAGGGACTAGCGGGGGGGCCGGGGAGCTGTTTTTT
CASSPGTSGGAGELFF
>TRBD1|NA|TRBV6-1|15|TRBJ1-5
TGTGCCAGCAGCCAACAGGGGGCGGGAAGTCAGCCCCAGCATTTT
CASSQQGAGSQPQHF
>TRBD1|NA|TRBV6-1|17|TRBJ1-3
TGTGCCAGCAGGGAAATCACCGGACAGGGCGGTGGAAACACCATATATTTT
CASREITGQGGGNTIYF
>NA|NA|TRBV15|17|TRBJ2-3
TGTGCCACCAGCAGCCGCGCGATAGGGGCTTGGGCAGATACGCAGTATTTT
CATSSRAIGAWADTQYF
>NA|NA|TRBV28|12|TRBJ2-7
TGTGCCAGCAGTAGACAGGTAGACGAGCAGTACTTC
CASSRQVDEQYF